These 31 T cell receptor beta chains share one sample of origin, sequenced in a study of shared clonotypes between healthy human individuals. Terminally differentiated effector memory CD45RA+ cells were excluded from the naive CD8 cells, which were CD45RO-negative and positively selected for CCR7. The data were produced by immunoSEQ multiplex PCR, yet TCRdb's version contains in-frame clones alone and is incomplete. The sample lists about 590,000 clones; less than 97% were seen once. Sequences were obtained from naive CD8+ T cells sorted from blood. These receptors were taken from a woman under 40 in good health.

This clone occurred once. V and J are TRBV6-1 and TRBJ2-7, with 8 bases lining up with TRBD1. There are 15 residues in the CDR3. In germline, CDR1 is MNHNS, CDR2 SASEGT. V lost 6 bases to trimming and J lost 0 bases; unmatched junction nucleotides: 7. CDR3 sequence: CASRGRTGSSYEQYF. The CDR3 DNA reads TGTGCCAGCAGGGGGAGGACAGGGAGCTCCTACGAGCAGTACTTC.

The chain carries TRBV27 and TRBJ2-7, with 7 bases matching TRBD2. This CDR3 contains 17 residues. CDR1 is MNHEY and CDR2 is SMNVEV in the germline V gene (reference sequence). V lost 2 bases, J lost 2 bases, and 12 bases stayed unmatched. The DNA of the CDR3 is TGTGCCAGCAGTTTACGCCCGGGGAGCGGGAAGCCCTACGAGCAGTACTTC. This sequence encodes CASSLRPGSGKPYEQYF.

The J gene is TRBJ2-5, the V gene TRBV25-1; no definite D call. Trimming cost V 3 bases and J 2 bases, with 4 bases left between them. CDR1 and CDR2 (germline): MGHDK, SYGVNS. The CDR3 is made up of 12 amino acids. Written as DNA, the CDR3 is TGTGCCAGCAGTGACCCTCAAGAGACCCAGTACTTC. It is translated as CASSDPQETQYF. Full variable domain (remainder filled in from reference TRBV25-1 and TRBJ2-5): EADIYQTPRYLVIGTGKKITLECSQTMGHDKMYWYQQDPGMELHLIHYSYGVNSTEKGDLSSESTVSRIRTEHFPLTLESARPSHTSQYLCASSDPQETQYFGPGTRLLVL.

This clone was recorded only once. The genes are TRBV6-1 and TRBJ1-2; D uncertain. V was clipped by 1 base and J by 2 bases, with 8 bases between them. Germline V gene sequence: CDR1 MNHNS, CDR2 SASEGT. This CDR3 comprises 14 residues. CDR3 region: CASSEGPENYGYTF. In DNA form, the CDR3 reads TGTGCCAGCAGTGAAGGCCCGGAAAACTATGGCTACACCTTC.

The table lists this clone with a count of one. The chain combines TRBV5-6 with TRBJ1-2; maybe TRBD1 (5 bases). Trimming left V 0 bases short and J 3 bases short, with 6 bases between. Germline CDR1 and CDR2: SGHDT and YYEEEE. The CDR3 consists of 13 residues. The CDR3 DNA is TGTGCCAGCAGCTTGGCAGGGTACTATGGCTACACCTTC. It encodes CASSLAGYYGYTF.

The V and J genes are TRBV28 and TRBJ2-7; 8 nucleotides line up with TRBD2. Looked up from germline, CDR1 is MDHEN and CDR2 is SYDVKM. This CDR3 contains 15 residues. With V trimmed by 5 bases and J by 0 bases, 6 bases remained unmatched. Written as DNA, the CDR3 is TGTGCCAGCAGTCCACCGGGACTAGTCTCCTACGAGCAGTACTTC. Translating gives CASSPPGLVSYEQYF.

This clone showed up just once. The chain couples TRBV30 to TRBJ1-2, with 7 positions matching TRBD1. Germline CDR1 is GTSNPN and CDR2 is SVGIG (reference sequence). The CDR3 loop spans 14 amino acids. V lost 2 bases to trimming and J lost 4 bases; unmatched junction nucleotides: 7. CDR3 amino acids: CAWSTGDSPYGYTF. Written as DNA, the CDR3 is TGTGCCTGGAGTACAGGGGATTCGCCCTATGGCTACACCTTC.

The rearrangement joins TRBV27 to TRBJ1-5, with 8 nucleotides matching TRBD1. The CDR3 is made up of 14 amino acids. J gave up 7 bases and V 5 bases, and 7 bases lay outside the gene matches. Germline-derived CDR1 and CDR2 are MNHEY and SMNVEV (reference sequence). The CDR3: CASSPRTGYQPQHF. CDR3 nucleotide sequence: TGTGCCAGCAGTCCACGGACAGGGTACCAGCCCCAGCATTTT.

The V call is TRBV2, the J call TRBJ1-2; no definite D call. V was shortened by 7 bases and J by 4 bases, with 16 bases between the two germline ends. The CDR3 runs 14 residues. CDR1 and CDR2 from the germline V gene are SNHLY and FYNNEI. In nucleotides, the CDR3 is TGTGCCAGCACCAGACCTGGAGTTAGCTATGGCTACACCTTC. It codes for CASTRPGVSYGYTF.

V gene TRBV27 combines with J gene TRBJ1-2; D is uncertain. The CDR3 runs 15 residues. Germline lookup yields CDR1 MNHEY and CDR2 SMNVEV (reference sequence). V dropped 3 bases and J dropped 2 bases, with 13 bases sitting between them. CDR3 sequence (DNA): TGTGCCAGCAGTTTGAGCGGAGACATCAACTATGGCTACACCTTC. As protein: CASSLSGDINYGYTF.

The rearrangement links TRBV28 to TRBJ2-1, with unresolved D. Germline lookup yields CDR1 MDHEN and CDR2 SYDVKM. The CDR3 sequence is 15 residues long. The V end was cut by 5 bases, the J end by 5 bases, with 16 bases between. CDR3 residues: CASSQPKWVNNEQFF. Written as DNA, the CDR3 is TGTGCCAGCAGTCAACCAAAATGGGTCAACAATGAGCAGTTCTTC.

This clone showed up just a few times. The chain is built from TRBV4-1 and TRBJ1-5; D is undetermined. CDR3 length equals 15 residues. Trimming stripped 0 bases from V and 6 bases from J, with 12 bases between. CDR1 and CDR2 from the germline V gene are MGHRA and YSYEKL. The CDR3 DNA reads TGCGCCAGCAGCCAAGATCTGAGGGTCAGTCAGCCCCAGCATTTT. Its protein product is CASSQDLRVSQPQHF.

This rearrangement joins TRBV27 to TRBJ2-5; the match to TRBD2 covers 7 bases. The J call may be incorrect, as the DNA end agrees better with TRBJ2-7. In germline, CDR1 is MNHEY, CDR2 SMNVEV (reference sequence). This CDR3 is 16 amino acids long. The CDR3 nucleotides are TGTGCCAGCAGTTTGGCGGGGGAGCGGGTATCCTACGAGCAGTACTTC. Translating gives CASSLAGERVSYEQYF.

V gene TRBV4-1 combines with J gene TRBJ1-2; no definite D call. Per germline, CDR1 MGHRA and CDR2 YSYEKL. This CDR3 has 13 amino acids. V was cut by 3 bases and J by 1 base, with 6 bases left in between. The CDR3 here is CASSHVVNYGYTF. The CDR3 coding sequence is TGCGCCAGCAGCCACGTAGTTAACTATGGCTACACCTTC.

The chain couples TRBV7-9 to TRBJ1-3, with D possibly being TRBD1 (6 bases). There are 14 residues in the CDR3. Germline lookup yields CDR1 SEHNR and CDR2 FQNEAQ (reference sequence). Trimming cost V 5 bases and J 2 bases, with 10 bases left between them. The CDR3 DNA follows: TGTGCCAGCAGCCAACAGGGAACTGGAAACACCATATATTTT. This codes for CASSQQGTGNTIYF.

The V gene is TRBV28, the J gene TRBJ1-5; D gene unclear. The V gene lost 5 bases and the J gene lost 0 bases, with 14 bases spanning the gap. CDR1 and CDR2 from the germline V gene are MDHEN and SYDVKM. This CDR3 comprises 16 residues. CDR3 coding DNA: TGTGCCAGCAGTAGCCCCCCCGGATATAGCAATCAGCCCCAGCATTTT. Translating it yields CASSSPPGYSNQPQHF.

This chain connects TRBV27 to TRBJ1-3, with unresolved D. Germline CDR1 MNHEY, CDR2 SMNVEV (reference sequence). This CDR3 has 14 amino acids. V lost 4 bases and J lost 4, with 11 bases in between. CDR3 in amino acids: CASSSHPGGNTIYF. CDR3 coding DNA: TGTGCCAGCAGTTCTCACCCCGGCGGAAACACCATATATTTT.

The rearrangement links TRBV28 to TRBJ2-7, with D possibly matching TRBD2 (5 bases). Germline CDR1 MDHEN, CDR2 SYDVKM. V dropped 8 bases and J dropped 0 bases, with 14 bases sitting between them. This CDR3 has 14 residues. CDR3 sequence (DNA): TGTGCCAGCTCGACGGTCGGGGACTCCTACGAGCAGTACTTC. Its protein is CASSTVGDSYEQYF.

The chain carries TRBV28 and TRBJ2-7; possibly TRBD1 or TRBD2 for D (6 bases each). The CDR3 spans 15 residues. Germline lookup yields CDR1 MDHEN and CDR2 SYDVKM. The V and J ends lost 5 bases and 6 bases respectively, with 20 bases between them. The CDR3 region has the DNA TGTGCCAGCAGTCCCCTCAAAGGGGGGTTTGGCGAGCAGTACTTC. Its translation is CASSPLKGGFGEQYF.

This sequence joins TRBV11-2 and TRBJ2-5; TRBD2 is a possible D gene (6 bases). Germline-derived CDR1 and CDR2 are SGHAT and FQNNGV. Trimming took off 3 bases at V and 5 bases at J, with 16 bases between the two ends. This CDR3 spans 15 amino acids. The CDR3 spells CASSFRRGTGETQYF. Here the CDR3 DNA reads TGTGCCAGCAGCTTTCGGCGGGGAACGGGGGAGACCCAGTACTTC.

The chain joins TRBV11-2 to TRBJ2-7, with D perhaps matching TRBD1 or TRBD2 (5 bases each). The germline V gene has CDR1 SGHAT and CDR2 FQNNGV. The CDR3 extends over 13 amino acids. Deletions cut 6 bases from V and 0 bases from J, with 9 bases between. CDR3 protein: CASRGDGSYEQYF. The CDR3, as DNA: TGTGCCAGCAGGGGGGACGGCTCCTACGAGCAGTACTTC.

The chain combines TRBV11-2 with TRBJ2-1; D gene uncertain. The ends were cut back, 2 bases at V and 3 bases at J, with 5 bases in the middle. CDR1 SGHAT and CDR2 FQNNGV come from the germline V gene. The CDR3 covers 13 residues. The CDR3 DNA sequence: TGTGCCAGCAGCTTAAGCAGCTACAATGAGCAGTTCTTC. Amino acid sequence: CASSLSSYNEQFF.

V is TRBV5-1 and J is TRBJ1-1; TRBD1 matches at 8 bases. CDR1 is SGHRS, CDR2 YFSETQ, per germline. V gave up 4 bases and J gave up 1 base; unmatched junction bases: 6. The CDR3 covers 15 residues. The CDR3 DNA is TGCGCCAGCAGCGGTGGACAGGGAACGAACACTGAAGCTTTCTTT. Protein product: CASSGGQGTNTEAFF.

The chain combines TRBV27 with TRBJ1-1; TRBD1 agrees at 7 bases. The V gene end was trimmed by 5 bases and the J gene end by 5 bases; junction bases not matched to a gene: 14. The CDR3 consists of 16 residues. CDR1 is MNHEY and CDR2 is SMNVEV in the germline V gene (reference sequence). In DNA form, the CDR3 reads TGTGCCAGCAGTGCCCGCCACAGGGGTCAAGGGACTGAAGCTTTCTTT. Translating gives CASSARHRGQGTEAFF.

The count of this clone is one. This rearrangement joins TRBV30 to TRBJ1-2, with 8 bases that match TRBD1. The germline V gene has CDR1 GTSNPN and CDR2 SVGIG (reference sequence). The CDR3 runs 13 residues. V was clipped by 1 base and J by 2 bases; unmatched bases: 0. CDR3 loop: CAWSGTGNYGYTF. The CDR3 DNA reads TGTGCCTGGAGTGGGACAGGGAACTATGGCTACACCTTC.

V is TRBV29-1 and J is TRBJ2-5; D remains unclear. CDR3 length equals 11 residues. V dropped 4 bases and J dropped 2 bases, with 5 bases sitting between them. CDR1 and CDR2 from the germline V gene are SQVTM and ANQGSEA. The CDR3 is CSVGVQETQYF. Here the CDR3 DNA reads TGCAGCGTTGGCGTGCAAGAGACCCAGTACTTC. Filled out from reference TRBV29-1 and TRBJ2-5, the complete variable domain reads SAVISQKPSRDICQRGTSLTIQCQVDSQVTMMFWYRQQPGQSLTLIATANQGSEATYESGFVIDKFPISRPNLTFSTLTVSNMSPEDSSIYLCSVGVQETQYFGPGTRLLVL.

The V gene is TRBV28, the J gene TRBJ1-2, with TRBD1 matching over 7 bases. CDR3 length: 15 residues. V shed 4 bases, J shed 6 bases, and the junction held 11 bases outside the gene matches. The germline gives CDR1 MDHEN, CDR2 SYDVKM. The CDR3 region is CASSSLRQGRNGYTF. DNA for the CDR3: TGTGCCAGCAGTTCCCTAAGACAGGGCCGTAATGGCTACACCTTC.

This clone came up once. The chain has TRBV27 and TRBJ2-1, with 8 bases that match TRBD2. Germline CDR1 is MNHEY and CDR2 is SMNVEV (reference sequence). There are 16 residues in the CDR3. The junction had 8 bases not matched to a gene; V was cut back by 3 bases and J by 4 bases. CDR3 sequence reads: CASSLGTRNPYNEQFF. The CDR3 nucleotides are TGTGCCAGCAGTTTGGGGACTAGAAACCCTTACAATGAGCAGTTCTTC.

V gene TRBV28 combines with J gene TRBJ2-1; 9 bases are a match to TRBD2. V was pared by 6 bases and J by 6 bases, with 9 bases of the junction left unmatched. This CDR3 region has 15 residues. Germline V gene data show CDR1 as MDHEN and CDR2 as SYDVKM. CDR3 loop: CASSHRGGRGNEQFF. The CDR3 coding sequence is TGTGCCAGCAGCCACCGGGGCGGGAGGGGCAATGAGCAGTTCTTC. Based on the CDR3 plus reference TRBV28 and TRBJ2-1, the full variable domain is DVKVTQSSRYLVKRTGEKVFLECVQDMDHENMFWYRQDPGLGLRLIYFSYDVKMKEKGDIPEGYSVSREKKERFSLILESASTNQTSMYLCASSHRGGRGNEQFFGPGTRLTVL.

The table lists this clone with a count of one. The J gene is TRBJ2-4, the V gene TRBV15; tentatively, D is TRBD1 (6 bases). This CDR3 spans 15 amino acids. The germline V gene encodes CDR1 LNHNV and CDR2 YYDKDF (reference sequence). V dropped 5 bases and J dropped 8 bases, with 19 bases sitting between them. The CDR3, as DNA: TGTGCCACCAGCCTCGGACAGATGGTAGGGCACATTCAGTACTTC. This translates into CATSLGQMVGHIQYF.

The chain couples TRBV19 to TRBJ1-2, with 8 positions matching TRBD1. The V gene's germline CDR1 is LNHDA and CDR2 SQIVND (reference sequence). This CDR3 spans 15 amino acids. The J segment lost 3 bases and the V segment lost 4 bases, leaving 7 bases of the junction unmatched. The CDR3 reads CASSRWNRGDYGYTF. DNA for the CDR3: TGTGCCAGTAGTAGGTGGAACAGGGGGGACTATGGCTACACCTTC.